This T cell receptor (beta chain) was observed in a study of response to subunit inactivated influenza vaccine. MiXCR, applied by TCRdb to the RT-PCR reads, yields one record per CDR3 protein. The sample has over 400,000 distinct CDR3 sequences, 10% to 15% seen once. Sequenced here: PBMCs from blood, sampled roughly 46 days after vaccination. The origin of this receptor is a man aged 45-65 years who received an inactivated influenza vaccine.

As DNA, the CDR3 is TGTGCCAGCTCACCACGACAGGGGGACCAAGAGACCCAGTACTTC. Protein sequence: CASSPRQGDQETQYF. This chain links TRBV18 with TRBJ2-5; TRBD1 matches 9 bases. This CDR3 has 15 residues. Trimming removed 1 base from V and 0 bases from J; junction bases left unmatched: 0. CDR1 is KGHSH and CDR2 is LQKENI in the germline V gene.